This entry lists 22 T cell receptor beta chains sequenced from one sample in a study of preoperative IRX-2 immunotherapy in early breast cancer. Produced via immunoSEQ multiplex PCR; TCRdb's table is partial and in-frame only. The data show 3,000 to 3,500 clones, roughly 70% seen once. Sample treatment: preoperative locoregional IRX-2 cytokine immunotherapy. The material was tumor tissue, obtained after IRX-2 immunotherapy. The receptors originated from a human donor with breast cancer.

The chain has TRBV11-3 and TRBJ2-7; TRBD1 matches at 7 bases. Germline trimming cut 4 bases from V and 2 bases from J; bases unmatched to any gene: 5. The CDR3 extends over 14 amino acids. Germline values: CDR1 SGHNT, CDR2 YENEEA. The CDR3, as DNA: TGTGCCAGCAGCTACAGGGACAGAACCTACGAGCAGTACTTC. It specifies CASSYRDRTYEQYF.

The chain combines TRBV11-3 with TRBJ1-1; no clear D gene. Germline loops: CDR1 SGHNT, CDR2 YENEEA. This CDR3 has 14 residues. V was shortened by 6 bases and J by 6 bases, with 17 bases between the two germline ends. CDR3 nucleotides: TGTGCCAGCAGGGGTCTCCAGGCAAGTCCTGAAGCTTTCTTT. Protein sequence: CASRGLQASPEAFF.

The chain is built from TRBV15 and TRBJ2-7; D uncertain. The CDR3 extends over 15 amino acids. The ends were cut back, 0 bases at V and 1 base at J, with 10 bases in the middle. Germline V CDR1 and CDR2: LNHNV, YYDKDF (reference sequence). CDR3 protein: CATSRDDLGSYEQYF. Here the CDR3 DNA reads TGTGCCACCAGCAGAGATGACCTAGGGTCCTACGAGCAGTACTTC.

The J gene is TRBJ2-4, the V gene TRBV11-3; TRBD1 agrees at 9 bases. Unmatched junction bases numbered 2, after V lost 1 base and J lost 1 base. This CDR3 contains 16 residues. Germline V lookup: CDR1 SGHNT, CDR2 YENEEA. This CDR3 reads CASSLVGQGAKNIQYF. CDR3 DNA sequence: TGTGCCAGCAGCTTAGTAGGACAGGGGGCCAAAAACATTCAGTACTTC.

This chain uses TRBV14 with TRBJ1-6; 9 nucleotides line up with TRBD1. The CDR3 is 16 amino acids. The V segment lost 4 bases and the J segment 9 bases; nucleotides outside the gene matches: 10. Germline assignment: CDR1 SGHDN and CDR2 FVKESK. The CDR3 loop reads CASSLGTGRTGSPLHF. In DNA form, the CDR3 reads TGTGCCAGCAGCCTCGGGACAGGGCGGACAGGTTCACCCCTCCACTTT.

V gene TRBV11-3 combines with J gene TRBJ1-6, with no clear D. The CDR3 has 15 amino acids. Trimming took off 6 bases at V and 5 bases at J, with 14 bases between the two ends. Germline CDR1 is SGHNT and CDR2 is YENEEA. CDR3 nucleotides: TGTGCCAGCAGTTCCGTCGGGCAGAATAATTCACCCCTCCACTTT. Translated: CASSSVGQNNSPLHF.

The chain couples TRBV14 to TRBJ2-2; D not resolved. Germline V gives CDR1 SGHDN, CDR2 FVKESK. The CDR3 length is 13 residues. V lost 0 bases and J lost 7, with 6 bases in between. CDR3 residues: CASSQDRLGELFF. The CDR3 nucleotides read TGTGCCAGCAGCCAAGATAGACTCGGGGAGCTGTTTTTT.

This sequence joins TRBV30 and TRBJ1-1; 7 nucleotides line up with TRBD1. Germline CDR1 and CDR2: GTSNPN and SVGIG (reference sequence). The CDR3 spans 12 residues. V was clipped by 8 bases and J by 4 bases; unmatched bases: 7. CDR3 amino acids: CARAGGVTEAFF. The CDR3 DNA reads as TGTGCCCGGGCAGGGGGAGTCACTGAAGCTTTCTTT.

The chain has TRBV28 and TRBJ1-2, with a tentative D call TRBD1 (5 bases). The V gene lost 10 bases and the J gene lost 8 bases, with 20 bases spanning the gap. Germline assignment: CDR1 MDHEN and CDR2 SYDVKM. The CDR3 spans 13 residues. The CDR3 DNA follows: TGTGCCATCCTTTCCGGGGCAGTAAAAGGCTACACCTTC. Its protein product is CAILSGAVKGYTF.

The rearrangement joins TRBV6-8 to TRBJ2-7, with a weak D call TRBD2 (5 bases). CDR3 length equals 13 residues. Germline V gives CDR1 MNHGY, CDR2 SAAAGT. The ends were cut back, 8 bases at V and 3 bases at J, with 14 bases in the middle. In nucleotides, the CDR3 is TGTGCCAGCGCGAGGGCATCCTTCTACGAGCAGTACTTC. Translation: CASARASFYEQYF.

This sequence joins TRBV12-2 and TRBJ2-5; the table's D call, TRBD2, was not checked against the DNA. TRBV12-2 is a listed pseudogene. CDR3 length: 14 residues. For the CDR3, the DNA is TGTGCCTTCCAGCTGGGCCAAGGAGGGGAGACCCAGTACTTC. This encodes CAFQLGQGGETQYF.

This clone was seen only a few times. The genes are TRBV19 and TRBJ2-3; 8 positions agree with TRBD1. Unmatched junction bases numbered 8, after V lost 5 bases and J lost 1 base. The CDR3 runs 16 residues. CDR1 is LNHDA and CDR2 is SQIVND in the germline V gene (reference sequence). For the CDR3, the DNA is TGTGCCAGTAGTTCATCAGGGGGCCTCGGCACAGATACGCAGTATTTT. It specifies CASSSSGGLGTDTQYF. Full variable domain (remainder filled in from reference TRBV19 and TRBJ2-3): DGGITQSPKYLFRKEGQNVTLSCEQNLNHDAMYWYRQDPGQGLRLIYYSQIVNDFQKGDIAEGYSVSREKKESFPLTVTSAQKNPTAFYLCASSSSGGLGTDTQYFGPGTRLTVL.

The rearrangement links TRBV18 to TRBJ2-5, with D unresolved. The CDR3 loop spans 14 amino acids. The germline CDR1 and CDR2 sequences are KGHSH and LQKENI. V lost 6 bases and J lost 5, with 16 bases in between. In nucleotides, the CDR3 is TGTGCCAGCTCGCTGGTAGACACCGTCGAGACCCAGTACTTC. Its protein product is CASSLVDTVETQYF.

The chain carries TRBV11-3 and TRBJ2-5; maybe TRBD2 (6 bases). This CDR3 region has 15 residues. V shed 7 bases and J shed 4 bases, with 19 bases lying between them. Per germline, CDR1 SGHNT and CDR2 YENEEA. CDR3 bases: TGTGCCAGCATCCCCTTGAACCAGGAGGGAGAGACCCAGTACTTC. It codes for CASIPLNQEGETQYF.

CDR3 coding DNA: TGTGCCAGCAGCTATAATTGGGACTTTAACAATGAGCAGTTCTTC. This gives the protein CASSYNWDFNNEQFF. This chain uses TRBV11-3 with TRBJ2-1; a possible D gene is TRBD2 (6 bases). From germline, CDR1 is SGHNT and CDR2 YENEEA. The CDR3 is 15 residues long. V was pared by 4 bases and J by 5 bases, with 15 bases between.

The V and J genes are TRBV6-8 and TRBJ1-2; D not certain. This CDR3 contains 13 residues. Germline CDR1 is MNHGY and CDR2 is SAAAGT. V was cut by 10 bases and J by 1 base, with 13 bases left in between. As DNA, the CDR3 is TGTGCCATCAAGCCGGTTGGTAACTATGGCTACACCTTC. Residues: CAIKPVGNYGYTF.

This chain connects TRBV5-1 to TRBJ2-6, with D possibly being TRBD2 (5 bases). CDR1 SGHRS and CDR2 YFSETQ come from the germline V gene. V was trimmed by 4 bases and J by 0 bases, leaving 5 bases between them. This CDR3 has 14 residues. This CDR3 reads CASSSGSGANVLTF. CDR3 sequence (DNA): TGCGCCAGCAGCAGCGGCTCTGGGGCCAACGTCCTGACTTTC.

The chain is built from TRBV6-8 and TRBJ2-3; TRBD2 might be the D (5 bases). Germline-derived CDR1 and CDR2 are MNHGY and SAAAGT. The CDR3 has 15 amino acids. Trimming cost V 5 bases and J 2 bases, with 14 bases left between them. CDR3 sequence: CASSESDLPTDTQYF. The CDR3 DNA reads TGTGCCAGCAGTGAGTCGGACTTGCCCACAGATACGCAGTATTTT.

This clone was observed a single time. This chain links TRBV19 with TRBJ2-1; the D is unclear. Germline V gene data show CDR1 as LNHDA and CDR2 as SQIVND (reference sequence). The V end was cut by 3 bases, the J end by 3 bases, with 6 bases between. The CDR3 runs to 13 residues. CDR3 nucleotide sequence: TGTGCCAGTAGTATGGGTTACTACAATGAGCAGTTCTTC. It specifies CASSMGYYNEQFF.

In this sample, this clone turned up a few times. The CDR3 sequence is CAWSVLREKLFF. DNA of the CDR3: TGTGCCTGGAGTGTCTTGCGGGAAAAACTGTTTTTT. J is TRBJ1-4 and V is TRBV30; no firm D call. This CDR3 has 12 amino acids. V lost 0 bases, J lost 8 bases, and 7 bases lay in between. Germline V gene lookup returns CDR1 GTSNPN and CDR2 SVGIG (reference sequence). Full variable domain (remainder filled in from reference TRBV30 and TRBJ1-4): SQTIHQWPATLVQPVGSPLSLECTVEGTSNPNLYWYRQAAGRGLQLLFYSVGIGQISSEVPQNLSASRPQDRQFILSSKKLLLSDSGFYLCAWSVLREKLFFGSGTQLSVL.

The chain has TRBV6-8 and TRBJ1-4; 7 positions match TRBD1. This CDR3 has 15 residues. CDR1 and CDR2 (germline): MNHGY, SAAAGT. The ends lost 6 bases at V and 3 bases at J; junction bases unmatched: 7. The CDR3 here is CASSGNRGANEKLFF. CDR3 bases: TGTGCCAGCAGCGGCAACAGGGGCGCTAATGAAAAACTGTTTTTT.

The chain links TRBV6-1 to TRBJ1-6, with TRBD1 matching over 7 bases. The CDR3 length is 17 residues. V dropped 0 bases and J dropped 3; count of bases not matched to a gene: 5. Germline V gene sequence: CDR1 MNHNS, CDR2 SASEGT. CDR3 nucleotides: TGTGCCAGCAGTGAAGCGGGACAGTCGTTCTATAATTCACCCCTCCACTTT. Protein: CASSEAGQSFYNSPLHF.